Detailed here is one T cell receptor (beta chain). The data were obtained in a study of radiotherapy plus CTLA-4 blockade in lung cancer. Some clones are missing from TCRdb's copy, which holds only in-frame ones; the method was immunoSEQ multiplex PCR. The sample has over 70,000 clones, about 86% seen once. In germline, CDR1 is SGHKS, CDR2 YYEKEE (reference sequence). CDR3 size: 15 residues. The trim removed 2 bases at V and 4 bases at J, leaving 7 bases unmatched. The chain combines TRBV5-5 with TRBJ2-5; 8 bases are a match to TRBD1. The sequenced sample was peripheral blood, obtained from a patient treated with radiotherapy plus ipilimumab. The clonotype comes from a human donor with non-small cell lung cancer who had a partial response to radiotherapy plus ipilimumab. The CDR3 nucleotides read TGTGCCAGCAGCTTCCAGGGGGCGCGAGGAGAGACCCAGTACTTC. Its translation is CASSFQGARGETQYF.